Sequencing of this TCR beta chain was carried out in a study of blood T cell repertoires in COVID-19. Study-level background: Collection of acute and convalescent COVID-19 samples took place in the United States, Italy and Spain.

V was clipped by 4 bases and J by 4 bases; unmatched bases: 4. Germline CDR1 is SQVTM and CDR2 is ANQGSEA. The CDR3 is made up of 13 amino acids. As processed by the authors: Nucleated cell counts were estimated from reference gene primer amplification. Measured with immunoSEQ multiplex PCR; TCRdb has only the in-frame clones, and not every one. V, J and clone size were drawn from that table, and D and trimming were deduced from the DNA. The sample comprises 60,000 to 80,000 clones, 84% of which are singletons, and roughly 9.2% rests with the top ten. Sequenced: peripheral blood. The origin of this receptor is a middle-aged man with active COVID-19. The chain has TRBV29-1 and TRBJ2-7; 10 positions match TRBD1. The DNA for the CDR3 is TGCAGCGTTGTGAGACAGGGGGCTTACGAGCAGTACTTC. Protein: CSVVRQGAYEQYF.